The 25 T cell receptor beta chains presented below share a single source sample, sequenced in a study of T cells after posttransplantation cyclophosphamide. Generated by immunoSEQ multiplex PCR, the TCRdb table keeps only in-frame clones and is missing some. In the table there are tens of thousands of clones, about 86% of which are singletons. Material: PBMCs. These receptors were taken from a man in his thirties or forties with a blood cancer, CMV-positive, and with a related stem cell donor.

V is TRBV4-3 and J is TRBJ1-2, with a tentative D call TRBD1 (5 bases). Germline V lookup: CDR1 LGHNA, CDR2 YSLEER. The CDR3 length is 18 residues. V was cut by 2 bases and J by 4 bases, with 23 bases left in between. CDR3: CASSQTISEGAVGYGYTF. The CDR3 DNA follows: TGCGCCAGCAGCCAAACGATCTCGGAAGGGGCGGTTGGCTATGGCTACACCTTC.

The chain links TRBV30 to TRBJ1-3; D call uncertain. This CDR3 has 15 amino acids. Germline V gene sequence: CDR1 GTSNPN, CDR2 SVGIG (reference sequence). V lost 4 bases and J 0 bases, leaving 13 bases between the germline ends. CDR3 in DNA: TGTGCCTGGAAAACGGGAACCCGCTCTGGAAACACCATATATTTT. This sequence encodes CAWKTGTRSGNTIYF.

The rearrangement joins TRBV7-3 to TRBJ2-3; TRBD2 might be the D (5 bases). There are 14 residues in the CDR3. Per germline, CDR1 SGHTA and CDR2 FQGTGA. Trimming removed 4 bases at V and 3 bases at J, with 11 bases between. DNA of the CDR3: TGTGCCAGCAGCTACTCGGCGGGTACAGATACGCAGTATTTT. Amino acids: CASSYSAGTDTQYF.

This clone has only a few counts. The chain uses TRBV10-2 and TRBJ1-2; 9 nucleotides line up with TRBD1. V dropped 6 bases and J dropped 3; count of bases not matched to a gene: 5. The CDR3 covers 14 residues. From germline, CDR1 is WSHSY and CDR2 SAAADI. The CDR3 DNA sequence: TGCGCCAGCAGCGGGACAGGGCTGGACTATGGCTACACCTTC. Residues: CASSGTGLDYGYTF.

V gene TRBV4-2 combines with J gene TRBJ2-7, with D possibly being TRBD1 (6 bases). The CDR3 length is 16 residues. In germline, CDR1 is LGHNA, CDR2 YNFKEQ. The V end was cut by 4 bases, the J end by 7 bases, with 23 bases between. CDR3 amino acids: CASSLSGTNRALEQYF. As DNA, the CDR3 is TGTGCCAGCAGCCTGTCCGGGACCAACAGGGCCTTGGAGCAGTACTTC.

This clone has just a few counts. The CDR3, as DNA: TGTGCCAGCAAAGAACAGTCGAACACCGGGGAGCTGTTTTTT. It is translated as CASKEQSNTGELFF. This chain links TRBV2 with TRBJ2-2; D remains ambiguous. CDR1 and CDR2 (germline): SNHLY, FYNNEI. The CDR3 has 14 residues. Trimming pared 7 bases from V and 0 bases from J, leaving 9 bases between. The whole variable domain, remainder taken from reference TRBV2 and TRBJ2-2, is EPEVTQTPSHQVTQMGQEVILRCVPISNHLYFYWYRQILGQKVEFLVSFYNNEISEKSEIFDDQFSVERPDGSNFTLKIRSTKLEDSAMYFCASKEQSNTGELFFGEGSRLTVL.

V gene TRBV19 combines with J gene TRBJ2-7, with D possibly being TRBD1 (5 bases). Germline values: CDR1 LNHDA, CDR2 SQIVND (reference sequence). This CDR3 is built from 15 residues. The V gene lost 0 bases and the J gene lost 4 bases, with 13 bases spanning the gap. The CDR3 nucleotides are TGTGCCAGTAGTATAGATTCTGACAGTCTTTACGAGCAGTACTTC. Its protein is CASSIDSDSLYEQYF. Variable domain in full (rest from reference TRBV19 and TRBJ2-7): DGGITQSPKYLFRKEGQNVTLSCEQNLNHDAMYWYRQDPGQGLRLIYYSQIVNDFQKGDIAEGYSVSREKKESFPLTVTSAQKNPTAFYLCASSIDSDSLYEQYFGPGTRLTVT.

The gene calls are TRBV29-1 and TRBJ1-1, with D tentatively TRBD1 (5 bases). Germline-derived CDR1 and CDR2 are SQVTM and ANQGSEA. This CDR3 comprises 13 residues. Trimming left V 5 bases short and J 1 base short, with 11 bases between. CDR3 sequence reads: CSVLGPGNTEAFF. The CDR3 DNA sequence: TGCAGCGTTTTGGGGCCCGGGAACACTGAAGCTTTCTTT.

J is TRBJ2-3 and V is TRBV5-1; 13 bases map to TRBD2. Germline V gene sequence: CDR1 SGHRS, CDR2 YFSETQ. Unmatched junction bases numbered 7, after V lost 3 bases and J lost 6 bases. This CDR3 comprises 16 residues. CDR3 region: CASSWSRTSGSDTQYF. The CDR3, as DNA: TGCGCCAGCAGCTGGTCTAGGACTAGCGGGAGTGATACGCAGTATTTT. Filled out from reference TRBV5-1 and TRBJ2-3, the complete variable domain reads KAGVTQTPRYLIKTRGQQVTLSCSPISGHRSVSWYQQTPGQGLQFLFEYFSETQRNKGNFPGRFSGRQFSNSRSEMNVSTLELGDSALYLCASSWSRTSGSDTQYFGPGTRLTVL.

The CDR3 DNA reads TGTGCCAGTAGTTCCCCACGGGAGGGCCCCGATGAGCAGTTCTTC. This gives the protein CASSSPREGPDEQFF. This chain uses TRBV19 with TRBJ2-1; 8 nucleotides line up with TRBD2. There are 15 residues in the CDR3. The trim removed 5 bases at V and 8 bases at J, leaving 11 bases unmatched. Per germline, CDR1 LNHDA and CDR2 SQIVND (reference sequence).

The chain carries TRBV28 and TRBJ2-7; D is perhaps TRBD1 (5 bases). The ends were cut back, 4 bases at V and 0 bases at J, with 13 bases in the middle. The CDR3 contains 15 residues. Germline V gene data show CDR1 as MDHEN and CDR2 as SYDVKM. CDR3 DNA sequence: TGTGCCAGCAGTTGGCGTATGGGGCTCTCCTACGAGCAGTACTTC. It is translated as CASSWRMGLSYEQYF.

The chain combines TRBV30 with TRBJ2-3, with D possibly matching TRBD2 (6 bases). This CDR3 spans 13 amino acids. Trimming took off 6 bases at V and 5 bases at J, with 15 bases between the two ends. Germline V gene sequence: CDR1 GTSNPN, CDR2 SVGIG (reference sequence). This CDR3 is CACGLMGGDTQYF. As DNA, the CDR3 is TGTGCCTGCGGACTGATGGGGGGAGATACGCAGTATTTT.

The chain has TRBV7-2 and TRBJ1-3; D call uncertain. Trimming shortened V by 4 bases and J by 1 base, and 5 bases separated the two germline ends. The CDR3 loop spans 13 amino acids. CDR1 is SGHTA and CDR2 is FQGNSA in the germline V gene. As DNA, the CDR3 is TGTGCCAGCAGCTACAGTTCTGGAAACACCATATATTTT. Its translation is CASSYSSGNTIYF. Supplemented by reference TRBV7-2 and TRBJ1-3, the full variable domain reads GAGVSQSPSNKVTEKGKDVELRCDPISGHTALYWYRQSLGQGLEFLIYFQGNSAPDKSGLPSDRFSAERTGGSVSTLTIQRTQQEDSAVYLCASSYSSGNTIYFGEGSWLTVV.

The chain is built from TRBV19 and TRBJ2-7, with 10 bases that match TRBD1. The CDR3 has 14 amino acids. Germline CDR1 and CDR2: LNHDA and SQIVND (reference sequence). The V segment lost 8 bases and the J segment 5 bases; nucleotides outside the gene matches: 9. The CDR3 DNA sequence: TGTGCCAGTCATGCCGGGACAGGGGTCCACGAGCAGTACTTC. Protein: CASHAGTGVHEQYF.

The chain uses TRBV4-1 and TRBJ1-5, with D possibly TRBD1 on 5 matching bases. V was trimmed by 0 bases and J by 7 bases, leaving 13 bases between them. CDR1 is MGHRA and CDR2 is YSYEKL in the germline V gene. This CDR3 is 15 amino acids long. Here the CDR3 DNA reads TGCGCCAGCAGCCAAGATCAGGGCAGGGAACAGCCCCAGCATTTT. It is translated as CASSQDQGREQPQHF.

The chain joins TRBV9 to TRBJ2-3; D is ambiguous. The germline V gene has CDR1 SGDLS and CDR2 YYNGEE. This CDR3 region has 12 residues. The germline V and J ends were trimmed by 4 bases and 2 bases, with 5 bases remaining between them. The CDR3 region has the DNA TGTGCCAGCAGCCCTTACACAGATACGCAGTATTTT. Translated: CASSPYTDTQYF.

CDR3 amino acids: CASQGGNQPQHF. The CDR3 region has the DNA TGTGCCAGCCAGGGGGGCAATCAGCCCCAGCATTTT. The chain employs TRBV27 and TRBJ1-5; 7 bases match TRBD1. With 8 bases clipped from V and 2 bases from J, the junction kept 0 bases outside the gene matches. The germline V gene encodes CDR1 MNHEY and CDR2 SMNVEV (reference sequence). This CDR3 contains 12 residues.

This clone was observed a single time. The V call is TRBV11-2, the J call TRBJ2-3; TRBD1 matches 8 bases. The CDR3 consists of 15 residues. CDR1 is SGHAT and CDR2 is FQNNGV in the germline V gene. Trimming cost V 4 bases and J 3 bases; bases outside gene matches: 6. The CDR3 reads CASSSRTGRTDTQYF. The CDR3 DNA reads as TGTGCCAGCAGCTCTCGGACAGGGAGGACAGATACGCAGTATTTT.

This chain links TRBV13 with TRBJ2-7, with a weak D call TRBD1 (6 bases). There are 17 residues in the CDR3. Germline lookup yields CDR1 PRHDT and CDR2 FYEKMQ (reference sequence). Trimming took off 0 bases at V and 0 bases at J, with 15 bases between the two ends. DNA of the CDR3: TGTGCCAGCAGCTTAGGGCAAAGGACAGTAACCTCCTACGAGCAGTACTTC. This sequence encodes CASSLGQRTVTSYEQYF.

V and J are TRBV11-3 and TRBJ1-6; 7 bases align to TRBD1. The V segment lost 0 bases and the J segment 7 bases; nucleotides outside the gene matches: 3. The length of the CDR3 is 15 residues. CDR1 and CDR2 from the germline V gene are SGHNT and YENEEA. CDR3 region: CASSLEGQNNSPLHF. The CDR3 bases are TGTGCCAGCAGCTTAGAGGGACAGAACAATTCACCCCTCCACTTT.

This sequence joins TRBV7-9 and TRBJ2-7, with a tentative D call TRBD2 (6 bases). The CDR3 extends over 14 amino acids. V lost 5 bases and J 3 bases, leaving 14 bases between the germline ends. Germline-derived CDR1 and CDR2 are SEHNR and FQNEAQ (reference sequence). In nucleotides, the CDR3 is TGTGCCAGCAGCCCGGACACGGACTACTACGAGCAGTACTTC. Protein product: CASSPDTDYYEQYF.

The rearrangement joins TRBV4-2 to TRBJ2-7; the D gene is possibly TRBD2 (5 bases). The V end was cut by 1 base, the J end by 5 bases, with 18 bases between. Germline CDR1 is LGHNA and CDR2 is YNFKEQ. This CDR3 comprises 16 residues. CDR3 nucleotides: TGTGCCAGCAGCCAAGGGAACCGAAACGGGGTCGACGAGCAGTACTTC. Protein product: CASSQGNRNGVDEQYF.

This clone was observed a few times. The CDR3 DNA follows: TGCGCCAGCAGCTTTCCAGGGGGCAATGAGCAGTTCTTC. Amino acid sequence: CASSFPGGNEQFF. This chain uses TRBV5-1 with TRBJ2-1; 7 positions agree with TRBD1. Germline lookup yields CDR1 SGHRS and CDR2 YFSETQ. J lost 6 bases, V lost 2 bases, and 2 bases had no gene match. CDR3 length: 13 residues. Together with reference TRBV5-1 and TRBJ2-1, the CDR3 gives the full variable domain: KAGVTQTPRYLIKTRGQQVTLSCSPISGHRSVSWYQQTPGQGLQFLFEYFSETQRNKGNFPGRFSGRQFSNSRSEMNVSTLELGDSALYLCASSFPGGNEQFFGPGTRLTVL.

This rearrangement joins TRBV28 to TRBJ2-5; TRBD1 might be the D (7 bases). V was shortened by 4 bases and J by 3 bases, with 15 bases between the two germline ends. Germline V CDR1 and CDR2: MDHEN, SYDVKM. This CDR3 has 15 residues. The CDR3 region is CASSSPGGLEETQYF. Here the CDR3 DNA reads TGTGCCAGCAGTTCCCCAGGGGGGCTAGAAGAGACCCAGTACTTC.

V usage is TRBV5-4 and J usage is TRBJ2-1, with 15 bases that match TRBD2. Germline-derived CDR1 and CDR2 are SGHNT and YYREEE (reference sequence). J lost 7 bases, V lost 3 bases, and 5 bases had no gene match. CDR3 length: 16 residues. CDR3 DNA sequence: TGTGCCAGCAGCTGGGGGACTAGCGGGGGGTTAAATGAGCAGTTCTTC. Translating it yields CASSWGTSGGLNEQFF.